This T cell receptor beta chain emerged from a study of cytomegalovirus exposure and HLA in healthy donors. PCR amplification relied on 60 Vbeta primers (plus 13 Jbeta primers). Using immunoSEQ multiplex PCR, the repertoire was profiled, and TCRdb retains in-frame clones only, with some absent. The sample yields 100,000 to 120,000 clones, 75% to 85% seen once. The germline V gene encodes CDR1 MGHRA and CDR2 YSYEKL. Unmatched junction bases numbered 12, after V lost 0 bases and J lost 3 bases. The CDR3 consists of 18 residues. This clone was observed once. The sequenced material came from PBMCs. V is TRBV4-1 and J is TRBJ2-3, with TRBD2 identical over 7 bases. This TCR was recovered from a man younger than 30 in good health and CMV-seronegative. DNA for the CDR3: TGCGCCAGCAGCCAAGAGGGCCCCCCGTCGCGGGGGACAGATACGCAGTATTTT. Translated, it gives CASSQEGPPSRGTDTQYF.